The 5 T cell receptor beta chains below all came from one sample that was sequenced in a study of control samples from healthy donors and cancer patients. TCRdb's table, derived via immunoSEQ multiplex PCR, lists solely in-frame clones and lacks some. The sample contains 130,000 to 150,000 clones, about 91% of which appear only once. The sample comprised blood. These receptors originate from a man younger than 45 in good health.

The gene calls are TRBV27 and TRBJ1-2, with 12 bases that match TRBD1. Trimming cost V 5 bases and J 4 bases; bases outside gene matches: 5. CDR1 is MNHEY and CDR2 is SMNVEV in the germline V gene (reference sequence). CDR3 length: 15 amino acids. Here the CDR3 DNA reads TGTGCCAGCAGTCTCCGGGACAGGGGGCTCTATGGCTACACCTTC. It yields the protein CASSLRDRGLYGYTF.

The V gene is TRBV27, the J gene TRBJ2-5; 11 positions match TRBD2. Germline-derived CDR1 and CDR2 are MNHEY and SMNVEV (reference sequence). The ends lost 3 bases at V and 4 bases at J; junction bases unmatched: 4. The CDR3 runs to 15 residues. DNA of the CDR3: TGTGCCAGCAGTTTCGGGACTAGCGGCTTAGAGACCCAGTACTTC. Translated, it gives CASSFGTSGLETQYF.

The DNA of the CDR3 is TGTGCCAGCGCACGGGGAAACACCATATATTTT. This translates into CASARGNTIYF. The chain uses TRBV9 and TRBJ1-3; unclear D gene. Germline V CDR1 and CDR2: SGDLS, YYNGEE. The CDR3 is 11 residues long. With 7 bases removed from V and 4 bases from J, the gap between germline ends came to 6 bases.

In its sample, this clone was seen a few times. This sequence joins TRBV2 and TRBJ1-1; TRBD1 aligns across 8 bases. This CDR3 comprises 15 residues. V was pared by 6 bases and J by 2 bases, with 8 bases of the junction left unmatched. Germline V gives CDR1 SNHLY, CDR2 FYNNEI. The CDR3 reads CASRKTGAFNTEAFF. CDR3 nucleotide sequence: TGTGCCAGCAGGAAGACAGGGGCTTTCAACACTGAAGCTTTCTTT.

The CDR3, as DNA: TGCGCCAGCAGCTTCGGGACAGGGGGCGCGGACACTGAAGCTTTCTTT. Residues: CASSFGTGGADTEAFF. The chain links TRBV5-1 to TRBJ1-1; 12 bases map to TRBD1. CDR1 is SGHRS and CDR2 is YFSETQ in the germline V gene. The CDR3 runs to 16 residues. With 2 bases clipped from V and 3 bases from J, the junction kept 5 bases outside the gene matches.